These 9 T cell receptor beta chains were all obtained from the same sample, sequenced in a study of T-cell reconstitution after alpha-beta-depleted transplantation in children. TCRbeta library preparation incorporated unique molecular identifiers. TCRdb re-called the PCR reads through MiXCR, storing one row per CDR3 protein. Of approximately 200,000 distinct CDR3 sequences in the sample, roughly 14% are singletons; the top ten hold about 13%. The sample was PBMCs from the stem cell graft donor, taken from the stem cell graft. The receptors shown here come from a human donor who donated a stem cell graft to a child with acute lymphoblastic leukemia.

This clonotype was seen repeatedly, ten times or more. J is TRBJ1-1 and V is TRBV5-1; 7 bases are a match to TRBD1. Trimming removed 2 bases from V and 4 bases from J; junction bases left unmatched: 11. Germline assignment: CDR1 SGHRS and CDR2 YFSETQ. The CDR3 extends over 16 amino acids. The CDR3 is CASSFRQGHQATEAFF. The CDR3 DNA reads as TGCGCCAGCAGCTTCCGACAGGGACATCAGGCCACTGAAGCTTTCTTT.

The table lists this clonotype with many counts. The chain recombines TRBV12-3 or TRBV12-4 with TRBJ1-2, with D perhaps matching TRBD1 (5 bases). The CDR3 totals 14 residues. V was cut by 1 base and J by 2 bases, with 8 bases left in between. CDR3 DNA sequence: TGTGCCAGCAGTTTAGAAGCAGGGAACTATGGCTACACCTTC. Its protein is CASSLEAGNYGYTF.

This clonotype was seen many times. The chain uses TRBV25-1 and TRBJ2-4; D is tentatively TRBD1 or TRBD2 (5 bases each). Trimming removed 4 bases at V and 7 bases at J, with 17 bases between. This CDR3 has 15 residues. Germline V gene lookup returns CDR1 MGHDK and CDR2 SYGVNS. Here the CDR3 DNA reads TGTGCCAGCAGTGGGGACGGGGATCCAAGGAACATTCAGTACTTC. This sequence encodes CASSGDGDPRNIQYF.

This clonotype was recorded many times. This chain links TRBV6-1 with TRBJ2-3; weak D call: TRBD2 (6 bases). The CDR3 length is 17 residues. Germline lookup yields CDR1 MNHNS and CDR2 SASEGT. Trimming removed 2 bases from V and 9 bases from J, with 24 bases in between. In DNA form, the CDR3 reads TGTGCCAGCAGTGAATCCCCGGGTCCTAGCGTGAGTGAGACGCAGTATTTT. Residues: CASSESPGPSVSETQYF.

The chain combines TRBV20-1 with TRBJ2-4; possibly TRBD1 for D (5 bases). Germline V gene data show CDR1 as DFQATT and CDR2 as SNEGSKA (reference sequence). With 5 bases removed from V and 3 bases from J, the gap between germline ends came to 14 bases. CDR3 size: 14 residues. The CDR3: CSASNRQGKNIQYF. The CDR3 nucleotides are TGCAGTGCTTCAAATCGTCAGGGCAAAAACATTCAGTACTTC.

This clonotype has ten or more counts. The chain joins TRBV24-1 to TRBJ2-2, with unresolved D. The germline V gene encodes CDR1 KGHDR and CDR2 SFDVKD. Trimming took off 1 base at V and 4 bases at J, with 9 bases between the two ends. The CDR3 totals 15 residues. CDR3 nucleotide sequence: TGTGCCACCAGTGATTTCAAGGGTAGCACCGGGGAGCTGTTTTTT. The encoded protein is CATSDFKGSTGELFF.

This clonotype was observed many times. The gene calls are TRBV12-3 or TRBV12-4 and TRBJ2-1; D may be TRBD2 (6 bases). V was trimmed by 5 bases and J by 6 bases, leaving 11 bases between them. The CDR3 runs to 13 residues. CDR3 coding DNA: TGTGCCAGCAGTCTCGCTAGCGTCAATGAGCAGTTCTTC. Translating gives CASSLASVNEQFF.

This clonotype was counted many times. The chain recombines TRBV29-1 with TRBJ2-5, with D possibly matching TRBD2 (5 bases). Germline loops: CDR1 SQVTM, CDR2 ANQGSEA. This CDR3 region has 14 residues. Deletions cut 4 bases from V and 5 bases from J, with 17 bases between. The CDR3 sequence: CSVVIRTGFETQYF. The CDR3 nucleotides are TGCAGCGTTGTAATCCGAACGGGATTTGAGACCCAGTACTTC.

At least ten counts were recorded for this clonotype. In nucleotides, the CDR3 is TGCGCCAGCAGCTTGGTACCGGGCAATGAGCAGTTCTTC. Amino acid sequence: CASSLVPGNEQFF. V is TRBV5-1 and J is TRBJ2-1; D is undetermined. Between the trimmed V and J ends, which lost 0 bases and 6 bases, there was a span of 7 bases. The germline gives CDR1 SGHRS, CDR2 YFSETQ. This CDR3 is built from 13 residues.